This T cell receptor (beta chain) was captured in a study of metastatic and nonmetastatic thyroid tumors. TCRdb re-clonotyped the PCR reads through MiXCR. This repertoire shows roughly 48,000 clones, less than 25% found once; its top ten account for about 3.8%. No patient received treatment before thyroid surgery. This CDR3 is built from 14 residues. Germline assignment: CDR1 SGHTA and CDR2 FQGTGA. The ends were cut back, 5 bases at V and 5 bases at J, with 12 bases in the middle. On this clone itself: This specimen includes other DNA sequences encoding the same CDR3.

This rearrangement joins TRBV7-3 to TRBJ2-2; D is perhaps TRBD2 (5 bases). The sequencing sample was made of blood. The receptor was isolated from a male donor with papillary thyroid cancer or a benign thyroid nodule (not recorded which). Some clones in this sample may be carry-over from other donors' samples. The CDR3 nucleotides read TGTGCCAGCAGCCCCGGACTGGCTACCGGGGAGCTGTTTTTT. It is translated as CASSPGLATGELFF.